This TCR beta chain comes out of a study of regulatory T cells in long-lasting Graves disease. The V gene end was trimmed by 7 bases and the J gene end by 3 bases; junction bases not matched to a gene: 9. This CDR3 is 18 amino acids long. Germline loops: CDR1 MNHNS, CDR2 SASEGT. The TCR library was prepared using RNA isolated from PBMCs. TCRdb re-called the reads through MiXCR, storing one row per CDR3 protein. The data contain several hundred distinct CDR3 sequences, about 86% of them singletons. This clonotype was observed a few times. The sample was peripheral blood mononuclear cells (PBMCs), taken with antithyroid drug treatment, in newly diagnosed or persistent Graves disease (not recorded which). This chain uses TRBV6-1 with TRBJ2-1; TRBD2 agrees at 16 bases. The sequence was collected from a man in his forties with Graves disease. CDR3 amino acids: CASTPGTSGRAYYNEQFF. Here the CDR3 DNA reads TGTGCCAGCACTCCAGGGACTAGCGGGAGGGCCTACTACAATGAGCAGTTCTTC.